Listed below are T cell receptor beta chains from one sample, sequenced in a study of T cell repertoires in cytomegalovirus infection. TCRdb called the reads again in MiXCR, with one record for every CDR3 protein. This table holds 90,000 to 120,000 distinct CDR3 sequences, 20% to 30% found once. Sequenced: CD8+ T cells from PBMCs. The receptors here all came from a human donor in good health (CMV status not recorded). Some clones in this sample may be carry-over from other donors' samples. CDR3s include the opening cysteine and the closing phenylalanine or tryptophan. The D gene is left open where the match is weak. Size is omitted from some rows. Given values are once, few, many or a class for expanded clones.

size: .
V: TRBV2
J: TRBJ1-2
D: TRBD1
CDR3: CARDRGNGYTF
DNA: TGTGCCAGGGACAGGGGAAATGGCTACACCTTC

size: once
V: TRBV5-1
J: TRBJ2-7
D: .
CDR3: CASSSEESSYEQYF
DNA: TGCGCCAGCAGCTCGGAAGAGAGCTCCTACGAGCAGTACTTC

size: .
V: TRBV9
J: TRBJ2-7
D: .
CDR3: CASSPLSIGTYEQYF
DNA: TGTGCCAGCAGCCCCCTATCTATCGGGACCTACGAGCAGTACTTC

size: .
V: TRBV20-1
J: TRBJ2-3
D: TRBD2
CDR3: CSARDRRLAGHDTQYF
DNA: TGCAGTGCTAGAGATAGGAGACTAGCGGGCCACGATACGCAGTATTTT

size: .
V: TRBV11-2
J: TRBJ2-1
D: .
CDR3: CASSSDSNEQFF
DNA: TGTGCCAGCAGCAGCGACAGCAATGAGCAGTTCTTC

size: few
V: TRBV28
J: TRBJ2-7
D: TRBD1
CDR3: CASSLLSEGTGAYEQYF
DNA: TGTGCCAGCAGTTTATTAAGTGAGGGGACAGGGGCGTACGAGCAGTACTTC

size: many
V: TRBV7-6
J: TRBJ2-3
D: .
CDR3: CASSLGVTGVSTDTQYF
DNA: TGTGCCAGCAGCTTAGGAGTCACGGGTGTGAGCACAGATACGCAGTATTTT

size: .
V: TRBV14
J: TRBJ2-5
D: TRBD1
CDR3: CASSPYRGHFVETQYF
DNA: TGTGCCAGCAGCCCCTACAGGGGGCACTTCGTAGAGACCCAGTACTTC

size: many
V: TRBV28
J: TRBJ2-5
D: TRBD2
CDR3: CASTRTSLETQYF
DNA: TGTGCCAGCACCAGGACTAGCTTAGAGACCCAGTACTTC

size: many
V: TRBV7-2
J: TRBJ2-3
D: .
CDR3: CASSFPGFADTQYF
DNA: TGTGCCAGCAGCTTCCCGGGGTTCGCAGATACGCAGTATTTT

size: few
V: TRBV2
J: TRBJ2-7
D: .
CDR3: CATAESTGVVYEQYF
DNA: TGTGCCACCGCTGAGTCTACGGGAGTAGTCTACGAGCAGTACTTC

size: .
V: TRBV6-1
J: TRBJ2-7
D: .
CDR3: CASSSQGFPYEQYF
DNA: TGTGCCAGCAGTTCCCAAGGGTTCCCCTACGAGCAGTACTTC

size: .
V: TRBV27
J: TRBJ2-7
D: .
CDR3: CASSRLSAKQSSYEQYF
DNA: TGTGCCAGCAGCCGCCTTTCCGCCAAGCAAAGCTCCTACGAGCAGTACTTC

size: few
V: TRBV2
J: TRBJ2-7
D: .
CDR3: CASIKGSPRVGFNEQYF
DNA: TGTGCCAGCATAAAGGGGTCCCCCAGGGTCGGTTTCAACGAGCAGTACTTC

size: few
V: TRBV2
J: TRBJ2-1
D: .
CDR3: CASSESGSSYNEQFF
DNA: TGTGCCAGCAGTGAATCAGGAAGCTCCTACAATGAGCAGTTCTTC

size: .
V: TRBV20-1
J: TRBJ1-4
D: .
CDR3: CSARDPFSTTTNEKLFF
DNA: TGCAGTGCTAGAGATCCATTTTCGACAACAACTAATGAAAAACTGTTTTTT

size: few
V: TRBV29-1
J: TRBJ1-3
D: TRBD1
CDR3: CSVDGGQGASGNTIYF
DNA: TGCAGCGTTGATGGGGGTCAGGGGGCCTCTGGAAACACCATATATTTT

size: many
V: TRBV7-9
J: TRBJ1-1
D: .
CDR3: CASSPGINMNTEAFF
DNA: TGTGCCAGCAGCCCGGGGATTAACATGAACACTGAAGCTTTCTTT

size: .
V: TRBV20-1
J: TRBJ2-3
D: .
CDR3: CSASPIRAPSTDTQYF
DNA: TGCAGTGCTAGTCCCATAAGAGCCCCTAGCACAGATACGCAGTATTTT

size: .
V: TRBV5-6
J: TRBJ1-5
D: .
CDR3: CASSLAGAAGNQPQHF
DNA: TGTGCCAGCAGCTTAGCAGGGGCGGCAGGCAATCAGCCCCAGCATTTT

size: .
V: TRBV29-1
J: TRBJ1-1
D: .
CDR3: CSVLGREAFF
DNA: TGCAGCGTTTTGGGTAGGGAAGCTTTCTTT

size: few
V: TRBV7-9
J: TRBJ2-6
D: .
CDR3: CASSPYGTGANVLTF
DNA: TGTGCCAGCAGCCCGTACGGCACTGGGGCCAACGTCCTGACTTTC

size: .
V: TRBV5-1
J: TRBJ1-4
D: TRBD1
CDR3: CASSLQPGQGPEKLFF
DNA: TGCGCCAGCAGCTTACAACCTGGACAGGGTCCAGAAAAACTGTTTTTT

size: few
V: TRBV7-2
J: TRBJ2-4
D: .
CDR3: CASSPRDTSFIAKNIQYF
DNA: TGTGCCAGCAGCCCTCGGGACACCAGTTTCATAGCCAAAAACATTCAGTACTTC

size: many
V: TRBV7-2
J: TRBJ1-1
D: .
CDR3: CASSLDIGPTEAFF
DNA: TGTGCCAGCAGCTTAGATATAGGGCCCACTGAAGCTTTCTTT